This TCR beta chain was profiled in a study of T-cell memory formation after mild COVID-19. Study as a whole: There were largely donor-specific TCR clusters.

5'RACE with constant-segment primers built TCRalpha and TCRbeta cDNA libraries with UMIs. TCRdb re-called the 5' RACE reads with MiXCR, one entry per CDR3 protein. The profile shows 150,000 or so distinct CDR3 sequences, approximately 25% of them singletons. Germline trimming cut 0 bases from V and 6 bases from J; bases unmatched to any gene: 1. Germline V gives CDR1 SEHNR, CDR2 FQNEAQ (reference sequence). The CDR3 is made up of 14 amino acids. On this clonotype: Its antigen is not known.

Findings of the study overall: Later expanders leaned CD4+, whereas day 15 to 85 contracting clones were balanced CD4/CD8.

This receptor was identified in an adult woman who had mild COVID-19 (a few samples of this study predate the infection). Cell type and time point are not known. This chain joins TRBV7-9 and TRBJ1-2; 10 bases agree with TRBD1. Sequenced input: PBMCs or a T cell subset sorted from them (not recorded which). CDR3 bases: TGTGCCAGCAGCTTAGCGGGGACAGGGGATGGCTACACCTTC. Translation gives CASSLAGTGDGYTF.